These T cell receptor beta chains were read from a single sample in a study of shared clonotypes between healthy human individuals. Here immunoSEQ multiplex PCR was the method, and the copy in TCRdb shows in-frame clones only, minus some. The sample has 2.3 million or so clones, just over 90% seen once; the top ten hold about 0.41%. Specimen: naive CD4+ T cells from PBMCs. The receptor set was obtained from a man between 18 and 29 years old in good health. Some clones in this sample may be carry-over from other donors' samples. The CDR3 runs from the conserved cysteine through the conserved F or W. A D gene is named only where the DNA matches it firmly. For some rows the clone size is stated as once, few or many, or as a class when expanded; others skip it.

TRBJ2-7,.,TRBV7-9,.,CASSLIGGYEQYF,TGTGCCAGCAGCTTAATTGGAGGGTACGAGCAGTACTTC
TRBJ2-3,.,TRBV28,.,CASRTPTDTQYF,TGTGCCAGCAGAACTCCTACAGATACGCAGTATTTT
TRBJ1-1,.,TRBV28,once,CASSLGGSNTEAFF,TGTGCCAGCAGTTTAGGGGGTTCGAACACTGAAGCTTTCTTT
TRBJ1-5,TRBD1,TRBV10-1,.,CASGGTGRYQPQHF,TGCGCCAGCGGGGGGACAGGGCGCTATCAGCCCCAGCATTTT
TRBJ1-1,.,TRBV6-5,.,CASSSTPNTEAFF,TGTGCCAGCAGTTCAACCCCTAACACTGAAGCTTTCTTT
TRBJ1-2,.,TRBV27,.,CATWSQSLGYGYTF,TGTGCCACCTGGTCCCAAAGTTTAGGGTATGGCTACACCTTC
TRBJ1-4,.,TRBV6-5,.,CASSYGRGGEKLFF,TGTGCCAGCAGTTACGGCAGGGGAGGCGAAAAACTGTTTTTT
TRBJ2-2,TRBD1,TRBV7-9,.,CASTTGDLANTGELFF,TGTGCCAGCACCACAGGGGACCTTGCGAACACCGGGGAGCTGTTTTTT
TRBJ2-6,.,TRBV28,.,CASSRPPGVSGANVLTF,TGTGCCAGCAGTCGCCCCCCGGGGGTCTCTGGGGCCAACGTCCTGACTTTC
TRBJ2-7,.,TRBV19,.,CASSQLGYEQYF,TGTGCCAGTAGTCAATTGGGCTACGAGCAGTACTTC
TRBJ2-5,.,TRBV5-1,.,CASSLSGWGSARETQYF,TGCGCCAGCAGCTTGAGCGGTTGGGGCAGTGCCCGGGAGACCCAGTACTTC
TRBJ2-2,.,TRBV11-2,.,CASSDNQNTGELFF,TGTGCCAGCAGCGACAACCAGAACACCGGGGAGCTGTTTTTT
TRBJ2-7,TRBD1,TRBV29-1,.,CSVLTGAYEQYF,TGCAGCGTTTTGACAGGGGCCTACGAGCAGTACTTC
TRBJ2-7,TRBD1,TRBV6-5,.,CASRRTGSHEQYF,TGTGCCAGCAGACGGACAGGGTCCCACGAGCAGTACTTC
TRBJ2-1,.,TRBV4-1,.,CASSQVTQSRLEQFF,TGCGCCAGCAGCCAAGTGACACAGTCACGCCTTGAGCAGTTCTTC
TRBJ1-2,TRBD1,TRBV7-2,.,CASSFEQGSGYTF,TGTGCCAGCAGCTTTGAACAGGGGTCTGGCTACACCTTC
TRBJ2-2,.,TRBV19,.,CASRWGTNTGELFF,TGTGCCAGTAGGTGGGGAACTAACACCGGGGAGCTGTTTTTT
TRBJ1-1,TRBD1,TRBV2,.,CASRDRGTEAFF,TGTGCCAGCCGGGACAGGGGAACTGAAGCTTTCTTT
TRBJ1-2,TRBD1,TRBV19,.,CASSTGQDMFYGYTF,TGTGCCAGTAGTACAGGACAGGACATGTTCTATGGCTACACCTTC
TRBJ1-4,TRBD1,TRBV18,once,CASSPYGGTGEEKLFF,TGTGCCAGCTCACCATACGGGGGGACAGGGGAAGAAAAACTGTTTTTT
TRBJ2-1,.,TRBV6-6,.,CASSPPGTSYNEQFF,TGTGCCAGCAGCCCCCCAGGGACCTCCTACAATGAGCAGTTCTTC
TRBJ1-1,.,TRBV2,.,CASSDRGLPGGEAFF,TGTGCCAGCAGTGACAGAGGTCTGCCCGGGGGGGAAGCTTTCTTT
TRBJ1-2,TRBD1,TRBV6-5,.,CASRAGQGYGYTF,TGTGCCAGCAGGGCGGGACAGGGCTATGGCTACACCTTC
TRBJ2-3,.,TRBV11-2,.,CASSLGISLVSTDTQYF,TGTGCCAGCAGCTTAGGGATCTCCCTAGTTAGCACAGATACGCAGTATTTT
TRBJ1-2,TRBD1,TRBV7-3,.,CASSQTGTGSGYTF,TGTGCCAGCAGCCAGACCGGGACAGGGTCTGGCTACACCTTC
TRBJ2-3,TRBD2,TRBV4-2,.,CASSPRLAGGVFFSTDTQYF,TGTGCCAGCAGCCCCCGACTAGCGGGAGGAGTATTTTTCAGCACAGATACGCAGTATTTT
TRBJ2-2,TRBD2,TRBV18,.,CASSRGAGGPRTGELFF,TGTGCCAGCTCTCGAGGAGCGGGAGGGCCGAGGACCGGGGAGCTGTTTTTT
TRBJ2-1,.,TRBV7-2,.,CASSAGPAYNEQFF,TGTGCCAGCAGCGCCGGTCCAGCCTACAATGAGCAGTTCTTC
TRBJ2-7,TRBD2,TRBV11-2,.,CASTPTSGRGYEQYF,TGTGCCAGCACCCCGACTAGCGGGAGGGGTTACGAGCAGTACTTC
TRBJ2-3,.,TRBV28,.,CASSTPQGKDTQYF,TGTGCCAGCAGTACACCCCAGGGGAAAGATACGCAGTATTTT
TRBJ1-2,.,TRBV13,.,CASSLYLSTRGYTF,TGTGCCAGCAGCTTATATTTGAGCACTAGAGGCTACACCTTC
TRBJ2-2,TRBD1,TRBV19,.,CASSGGTGDTGELFF,TGTGCCAGTAGTGGTGGGACAGGGGACACCGGGGAGCTGTTTTTT
TRBJ1-2,.,TRBV6-1,.,CASSEATENYGYTF,TGTGCCAGCAGTGAAGCGACGGAAAACTATGGCTACACCTTC
TRBJ1-2,.,TRBV27,few,CASSYEGNYGYTF,TGTGCCAGCAGTTACGAGGGAAACTATGGCTACACCTTC
TRBJ1-5,.,TRBV6-1,once,CASSDPRAKRTSNQPQHF,TGTGCCAGCAGTGATCCCCGGGCTAAAAGAACCTCCAATCAGCCCCAGCATTTT
TRBJ2-7,TRBD1,TRBV7-9,.,CASSFPGQGIAEQYF,TGTGCCAGCAGCTTCCCGGGACAGGGGATTGCCGAGCAGTACTTC
TRBJ1-5,.,TRBV5-4,.,CASSLKGDYSNQPQHF,TGTGCCAGCAGCTTGAAAGGAGATTATAGCAATCAGCCCCAGCATTTT
TRBJ2-7,TRBD1,TRBV11-2,.,CASSQGQPDAIAKQYF,TGTGCCAGCAGCCAGGGACAGCCCGATGCAATTGCGAAGCAGTACTTC
TRBJ2-7,.,TRBV28,.,CASSSILGGGGRTDEQYF,TGTGCCAGCAGTTCAATCCTAGGGGGCGGCGGGAGAACGGACGAGCAGTACTTC
TRBJ2-7,.,TRBV4-2,.,CASSPQGGYEQYF,TGTGCCAGCAGCCCGCAAGGGGGGTACGAGCAGTACTTC
TRBJ2-7,.,TRBV6-1,.,CASRGPSSYEQYF,TGTGCCAGCAGGGGCCCAAGCTCCTACGAGCAGTACTTC
TRBJ2-1,TRBD2,TRBV9,.,CASSDGTSDYNEQFF,TGTGCCAGCAGCGATGGGACTAGCGATTACAATGAGCAGTTCTTC
TRBJ2-7,TRBD2,TRBV28,.,CASSLRLAGVYEQYF,TGTGCCAGCAGTTTACGGCTAGCGGGAGTCTACGAGCAGTACTTC
TRBJ2-5,.,TRBV5-1,.,CASSLGVGETQYF,TGCGCCAGCAGCTTGGGGGTGGGAGAGACCCAGTACTTC
TRBJ2-1,TRBD2,TRBV5-4,once,CASSLALAANEQFF,TGTGCCAGCAGCTTGGCCCTAGCGGCGAATGAGCAGTTCTTC
TRBJ2-3,TRBD2,TRBV7-3,.,CASSLTGGGRGGTDTQYF,TGTGCCAGCAGCTTAACTGGCGGCGGGAGGGGAGGCACAGATACGCAGTATTTT
TRBJ2-1,TRBD2,TRBV5-1,.,CASSLGVGGSFYEQFF,TGCGCCAGCAGCTTGGGCGTTGGCGGGAGTTTCTATGAGCAGTTCTTC
TRBJ2-1,TRBD2,TRBV4-2,.,CASSQQREASYNEQFF,TGTGCCAGCAGCCAACAGCGGGAGGCCTCCTACAATGAGCAGTTCTTC
TRBJ2-1,.,TRBV5-1,once,CASSPGASRRFGEQFF,TGCGCCAGCAGCCCCGGAGCTAGCAGGCGGTTTGGTGAGCAGTTCTTC
TRBJ2-1,.,TRBV10-3,.,CAIRGGNEQFF,TGTGCCATCAGGGGAGGCAATGAGCAGTTCTTC
TRBJ1-1,.,TRBV6-6,few,CASSDRGPEAFF,TGTGCCAGCAGCGACCGCGGCCCTGAAGCTTTCTTT
TRBJ1-5,.,TRBV19,.,CASSPPGGITNQPQHF,TGTGCCAGTAGTCCCCCAGGAGGGATTACCAATCAGCCCCAGCATTTT
TRBJ2-1,TRBD2,TRBV11-3,.,CASSPGTSGSFYNEQFF,TGTGCCAGCAGCCCCGGGACTAGCGGGAGTTTTTACAATGAGCAGTTCTTC
TRBJ1-2,TRBD1,TRBV29-1,.,CSAGVSQGRGYTF,TGCAGCGCCGGGGTCTCACAGGGGAGAGGCTACACCTTC
TRBJ2-1,TRBD1,TRBV2,.,CASSDEGQGGDEQFF,TGTGCCAGCAGTGACGAGGGACAGGGGGGGGATGAGCAGTTCTTC
TRBJ1-4,.,TRBV5-4,.,CASSRGLTEKLFF,TGTGCCAGCAGCCGTGGACTGACGGAAAAACTGTTTTTT
TRBJ2-7,.,TRBV29-1,.,CSVRGPTYEQYF,TGCAGCGTTCGGGGGCCAACCTACGAGCAGTACTTC
TRBJ2-4,.,TRBV5-1,.,CASSLKGASSAKNIQYF,TGCGCCAGCAGCTTGAAAGGAGCCTCCTCAGCCAAAAACATTCAGTACTTC
TRBJ1-1,.,TRBV28,.,CASSRTEAFF,TGTGCCAGCAGCCGAACTGAAGCTTTCTTT
TRBJ2-1,.,TRBV6-5,.,CASSPMVSSYNEQFF,TGTGCCAGCAGTCCCATGGTGAGCTCCTACAATGAGCAGTTCTTC